This T cell receptor (beta chain) was found in a study of cytomegalovirus exposure and HLA in healthy donors. PCR amplification relied on 60 Vbeta primers (plus 13 Jbeta primers). The repertoire was sequenced with immunoSEQ multiplex PCR; TCRdb's copy has only in-frame clones and lacks some. The repertoire holds about 210,000 clones, with 70% to 80% as singletons. Germline V lookup: CDR1 SGDLS, CDR2 YYNGEE. The CDR3 spans 16 residues. V trimming: 2 bases; J trimming: 5 bases; junction bases outside the gene matches: 9. The TCR comes from a male donor in good health and CMV-seropositive. Material for sequencing was PBMCs. V and J are TRBV9 and TRBJ2-2; 7 bases are a match to TRBD2. The CDR3 protein is CASSVVASGSTGELFF. CDR3 coding DNA: TGTGCCAGCAGCGTGGTTGCTAGCGGAAGTACCGGGGAGCTGTTTTTT.